This T cell receptor beta chain is from a study of T cells in Graves' hyperthyroidism and ophthalmopathy. Overall study: Peripheral blood was obtained at initial diagnosis, preceding any treatment.

Study-level points and caveats: Ophthalmopathy was identified by the model a median around 6 months ahead of onset.

Amplification of TCR beta CDR3 regions was performed using RNA transcripts as template. Carried out on the TCR CDR3, a first-round RT-PCR used the HTBI primer set. MiXCR, applied by TCRdb to the multiplex PCR reads, yields one record per CDR3 protein. The table shows almost 500,000 distinct CDR3 sequences, with under 25% occurring only once. The CDR3 has 16 residues. V lost 2 bases and J lost 3; bases outside the gene matches: 3. Germline loops: CDR1 LGHDT, CDR2 YNNKEL (reference sequence). Orbital computed tomography and thyroid ultrasound, together with serum TRAb and thyroxine and clinical symptoms, were used for diagnoses. About 9.4 ml fresh peripheral blood yielded the PBMCs. This clonotype was counted only a few times. Its antigen is unknown.

This TCR was sampled from a woman between 65 and 79 years old with Graves' ophthalmopathy. Sequenced material: blood. The chain recombines TRBV3-1 with TRBJ2-2, with 10 nucleotides matching TRBD2. CDR3 sequence (DNA): TGTGCCAGCAGCCAACTGAGCGGGAGGGACACCGGGGAGCTGTTTTTT. It translates to CASSQLSGRDTGELFF.